This passage covers 14 T cell receptor beta chains from one sample sequenced in a study of T-cell reconstitution after alpha-beta-depleted transplantation in children. Unique molecular identifiers were used in preparing the TCRbeta library. From the PCR reads, TCRdb called clonotypes with MiXCR, one entry per CDR3 protein. This table holds about 460,000 distinct CDR3 sequences, 10% to 12% found once. The input for sequencing was PBMCs, mostly from graft donor cells, taken 180 days after TCRalphabeta/CD19-depleted stem cell transplant. These receptors were taken from a female patient under 10 years old who had a stem cell transplant for aplastic anemia, so the T cells may come from the graft donor.

This clonotype was found many times. This chain connects TRBV15 to TRBJ2-1, with 8 bases aligning to TRBD2. Per germline, CDR1 LNHNV and CDR2 YYDKDF (reference sequence). The V gene end was trimmed by 0 bases and the J gene end by 0 bases; junction bases not matched to a gene: 1. The CDR3 runs to 16 residues. Written as DNA, the CDR3 is TGTGCCACCAGCAGAGAAGCGGGAGCCTCCTACAATGAGCAGTTCTTC. It yields the protein CATSREAGASYNEQFF.

The J gene is TRBJ2-1, the V gene TRBV3-1; tentatively, D is TRBD1 (6 bases). Trimming shortened V by 1 base and J by 0 bases, and 10 bases separated the two germline ends. There are 16 residues in the CDR3. Per the germline V gene, CDR1 is LGHDT and CDR2 is YNNKEL (reference sequence). In nucleotides, the CDR3 is TGTGCCAGCAGCCAAGTAGGGGGAGTCTCCTACAATGAGCAGTTCTTC. This encodes CASSQVGGVSYNEQFF.

The rearrangement uses TRBV29-1 and TRBJ2-7, with TRBD2 matching over 7 bases. The CDR3 length is 13 residues. CDR1 and CDR2 (germline): SQVTM, ANQGSEA. V shed 5 bases and J 4 bases; nucleotides not matched to a gene: 8. The CDR3 DNA sequence: TGCAGCGTTTTGCAGGGCGGGGGTTACGAGCAGTACTTC. It specifies CSVLQGGGYEQYF.

V usage is TRBV7-2 and J usage is TRBJ2-1; the match to TRBD2 covers 11 bases. The CDR3 length is 16 residues. CDR1 and CDR2 from the germline V gene are SGHTA and FQGNSA. V was pared by 0 bases and J by 10 bases, with 8 bases of the junction left unmatched. CDR3 coding DNA: TGTGCCAGCAGCTTAGCCCAGGGGGGGACTAGCGGCGAGCAGTTCTTC. Residues: CASSLAQGGTSGEQFF.

This chain connects TRBV20-1 to TRBJ2-3; TRBD2 is a possible D gene (5 bases). The CDR3 is made up of 15 amino acids. V lost 5 bases and J 0 bases, leaving 15 bases between the germline ends. CDR1 is DFQATT, CDR2 SNEGSKA, per germline (reference sequence). The DNA for the CDR3 is TGCAGTGCTCCCTCTAGCCATAGGAGCACAGATACGCAGTATTTT. It encodes CSAPSSHRSTDTQYF.

This clonotype was recorded a few times. The J gene is TRBJ2-3, the V gene TRBV12-3 or TRBV12-4, with TRBD2 matching over 8 bases. CDR3 length: 17 residues. J gave up 0 bases and V 7 bases, and 12 bases lay outside the gene matches. The CDR3 loop is CASTPGLVYSSTDTQYF. The CDR3 coding sequence is TGTGCCAGCACCCCGGGACTAGTATACTCTAGCACAGATACGCAGTATTTT.

CDR3 in amino acids: CASSRDRDYEQYF. Here the CDR3 DNA reads TGCGCCAGCAGCCGGGACAGGGACTACGAGCAGTACTTC. This chain connects TRBV5-1 to TRBJ2-7; 9 positions agree with TRBD1. CDR1 and CDR2 (germline): SGHRS, YFSETQ. V shed 4 bases and J 3 bases; nucleotides not matched to a gene: 2. CDR3 length: 13 residues.

A few counts support this clonotype. CDR3 DNA: TGTGCCAGCAGTTTAGGATTCGGGACAGCCACTGAAGCTTTCTTT. It specifies CASSLGFGTATEAFF. The chain recombines TRBV12-3 or TRBV12-4 with TRBJ1-1, with TRBD1 matching 7 bases. The V gene end was trimmed by 1 base and the J gene end by 4 bases; junction bases not matched to a gene: 6. CDR3 size: 15 residues.

The chain links TRBV7-9 to TRBJ2-7; 7 bases match TRBD1. With V trimmed by 1 base and J by 0 bases, 3 bases remained unmatched. CDR3 length equals 15 residues. Germline CDR1 SEHNR, CDR2 FQNEAQ (reference sequence). CDR3 in amino acids: CASSLGGQPSYEQYF. The CDR3, as DNA: TGTGCCAGCAGCTTAGGGGGACAGCCCTCCTACGAGCAGTACTTC.

In its sample, this clonotype was seen many times. The CDR3 bases are TGCGCCAGCAGCTTCGGGGGCGTCGACACCGGGGAGCTGTTTTTT. Translation gives CASSFGGVDTGELFF. V usage is TRBV5-1 and J usage is TRBJ2-2; perhaps D is TRBD1 or TRBD2 (6 bases each). The ends were cut back, 2 bases at V and 3 bases at J, with 11 bases in the middle. CDR3 length equals 15 residues. Germline CDR1 SGHRS, CDR2 YFSETQ.

This clonotype was counted only a few times. The rearrangement joins TRBV5-1 to TRBJ1-2; 12 bases match TRBD1. Germline-derived CDR1 and CDR2 are SGHRS and YFSETQ. The CDR3 has 15 amino acids. The J segment lost 2 bases and the V segment lost 4 bases, leaving 3 bases of the junction unmatched. The CDR3 coding sequence is TGCGCCAGCAGCCTCGGGACAGGGGGCAACTATGGCTACACCTTC. Protein: CASSLGTGGNYGYTF.

As regards this clonotype: This could be a read error, since a much larger clone is one nucleotide away. The chain recombines TRBV12-3 or TRBV12-4 with TRBJ2-1, with D possibly TRBD1 on 5 matching bases. CDR3 length equals 15 residues. Trimming cost V 3 bases and J 6 bases, with 15 bases left between them. The CDR3 nucleotides read TGTGCCAGCAGTTTGGGGCATGGTTTCGCCAATGAGCAGTTCTTC. Encoded protein: CASSLGHGFANEQFF.

This chain links TRBV20-1 with TRBJ2-5, with no clear D. The length of the CDR3 is 14 residues. The germline V gene has CDR1 DFQATT and CDR2 SNEGSKA (reference sequence). The CDR3 bases are TGCAGCCTCTCTTCGAGCGAAAGAAAAGAGACCCAGTACTTC. Its protein product is CSLSSSERKETQYF.

The DNA for the CDR3 is TGTGCCACCAGTTCAGGGTTGGACACAGATACGCAGTATTTT. Its translation: CATSSGLDTDTQYF. The chain recombines TRBV24-1 with TRBJ2-3, with a weak D call TRBD1 (5 bases). Germline V gene sequence: CDR1 KGHDR, CDR2 SFDVKD. This CDR3 spans 14 amino acids. Trimming stripped 6 bases from V and 2 bases from J, with 11 bases between.